The 10 T cell receptor beta chains listed next were all sequenced from one sample in a study of T cells in Graves' hyperthyroidism and ophthalmopathy. TCR beta CDR3 regions were amplified from RNA transcripts. A set of HTBI primers served as the primers for a first-round RT-PCR of the TCR CDR3. MiXCR was run by TCRdb on the multiplex PCR reads, yielding one entry per CDR3 protein. Counted here are hundreds of thousands of distinct CDR3 sequences, about 15% occurring once; the ten biggest clones make up roughly 4.3%. Sequencing was carried out using blood. All receptors derive from a middle-aged woman with Graves' ophthalmopathy.

V and J are TRBV11-3 and TRBJ2-6; D is undetermined. This CDR3 has 20 residues. Germline V gene lookup returns CDR1 SGHNT and CDR2 YENEEA. The V end was cut by 1 base, the J end by 0 bases, with 19 bases between. The DNA of the CDR3 is TGTGCCAGCAGCTTAGGAAAAGCAGGAACATTTAGCTCTGGGGCCAACGTCCTGACTTTC. Its protein is CASSLGKAGTFSSGANVLTF.

This clonotype was picked up one time. The rearrangement uses TRBV29-1 and TRBJ2-7; maybe TRBD2 (6 bases). CDR1 is SQVTM and CDR2 is ANQGSEA in the germline V gene. This CDR3 comprises 13 residues. V was cut by 4 bases and J by 2 bases, with 12 bases left in between. The CDR3 region is CSVAGGFTYEQYF. As DNA, the CDR3 is TGCAGCGTTGCCGGGGGTTTTACCTACGAGCAGTACTTC.

V gene TRBV29-1 combines with J gene TRBJ2-7, with 7 nucleotides matching TRBD1. This CDR3 comprises 12 residues. V shed 2 bases, J shed 11 bases, and the junction held 9 bases outside the gene matches. Germline CDR1 and CDR2: SQVTM and ANQGSEA. The DNA for the CDR3 is TGCAGCGTTGAATCGGACAGGCCGCAGAAGTACTTC. Amino acids: CSVESDRPQKYF.

This clonotype has at least ten counts. The V and J genes are TRBV28 and TRBJ2-2, with D tentatively TRBD1 (6 bases). The CDR3 is 14 amino acids. V dropped 6 bases and J dropped 5 bases, with 13 bases sitting between them. CDR1 is MDHEN and CDR2 is SYDVKM in the germline V gene. The CDR3 nucleotides read TGTGCCAGCAGCCAAAGGGACAAAACCGGGGAGCTGTTTTTT. The encoded protein is CASSQRDKTGELFF.

This clonotype was observed at least ten times. This may come from a read error, since a much larger clone is one base off. The chain has TRBV6-5 and TRBJ1-2; no clear D gene. CDR1 is MNHEY and CDR2 is SVGAGI in the germline V gene. There are 16 residues in the CDR3. V dropped 3 bases and J dropped 6 bases, with 20 bases sitting between them. This CDR3 reads CASSYLGRAGPHGYTF. Written as DNA, the CDR3 is TGTGCCAGCAGTTATCTGGGGAGAGCAGGTCCCCATGGCTACACCTTC.

This clonotype has ten or more counts. V is TRBV20-1 and J is TRBJ2-7; 8 nucleotides agree with TRBD2. Trimming took 2 bases from V and 1 from J; bases not matched to a gene: 4. CDR1 is DFQATT and CDR2 is SNEGSKA in the germline V gene (reference sequence). There are 14 residues in the CDR3. The CDR3 spells CSARRASGSYEQYF. Written as DNA, the CDR3 is TGCAGTGCTAGACGGGCTAGCGGGTCCTACGAGCAGTACTTC.

The chain has TRBV7-3 and TRBJ2-5; TRBD2 aligns across 11 bases. CDR3 length: 17 amino acids. Trimming took 0 bases from V and 7 from J; bases not matched to a gene: 10. From germline, CDR1 is SGHTA and CDR2 FQGTGA. The chain's CDR3 is CASSLTVAGGPRGTQYF. The CDR3 DNA reads as TGTGCCAGCAGCTTAACCGTAGCGGGAGGGCCGAGAGGGACCCAGTACTTC.

The rearrangement joins TRBV28 to TRBJ1-5; 7 positions agree with TRBD1. Trimming cost V 5 bases and J 7 bases; bases outside gene matches: 11. Looked up from germline, CDR1 is MDHEN and CDR2 is SYDVKM. The CDR3 runs to 15 residues. In DNA form, the CDR3 reads TGTGCCAGCAGTCAGACGACAGGGTTCGGCCAGCCCCAGCATTTT. Translated: CASSQTTGFGQPQHF.

The chain is built from TRBV5-1 and TRBJ1-1; D unresolved. Germline lookup yields CDR1 SGHRS and CDR2 YFSETQ. CDR3 size: 17 residues. V was clipped by 7 bases and J by 2 bases, with 24 bases between them. The CDR3 nucleotides read TGCGCCAGCTCGCCGATAGACCCCTTCCTCTTCAACACTGAAGCTTTCTTT. It codes for CASSPIDPFLFNTEAFF.

This clonotype has a count of ten or more. This chain connects TRBV2 to TRBJ2-5; no firm D call. CDR3 length: 12 amino acids. In germline, CDR1 is SNHLY, CDR2 FYNNEI. V dropped 8 bases and J dropped 1 base, with 8 bases sitting between them. CDR3 loop: CASSGSQETQYF. CDR3 in DNA: TGTGCCAGCTCGGGCAGCCAAGAGACCCAGTACTTC.